This is a list of T cell receptor beta chains from one sample in a study of shared clonotypes between healthy human individuals. Method: immunoSEQ multiplex PCR; TCRdb's copy keeps in-frame clones and lacks some. The sample holds about 800,000 clones, about 97% seen once. The sequenced sample was naive CD8+ T cells sorted from blood. These receptors were taken from a young man in good health. CDR3s include the opening cysteine and the closing phenylalanine or tryptophan. Fields, in order: J gene, D gene, clone size, V gene, CDR3 protein, CDR3 DNA. The D gene is left open where the match is weak. Expanded clones are given a class, and other clones once, few, many or no size at all.

TRBJ2-3 TRBD2 NA TRBV6-5 CASSGGRVGDTQYF TGTGCCAGCAGCGGCGGGAGGGTGGGAGATACGCAGTATTTT
TRBJ1-2 NA NA TRBV4-1 CASSQDRKGLTGYTF TGCGCCAGCAGCCAAGATAGGAAAGGGTTGACTGGCTACACCTTC
TRBJ2-7 NA NA TRBV27 CASSLGQSYEQYF TGTGCCAGCAGTTTAGGGCAGTCCTACGAGCAGTACTTC
TRBJ1-4 NA NA TRBV28 CASSRTQVTNEKLFF TGTGCCAGCAGCCGAACCCAGGTGACCAATGAAAAACTGTTTTTT
TRBJ2-1 TRBD1 NA TRBV13 CASRPADRGGNEQFF TGTGCCAGCAGACCCGCGGACAGGGGGGGCAATGAGCAGTTCTTC
TRBJ1-1 NA once TRBV4-1 CASSQDRGGPEAFF TGCGCCAGCAGCCAAGATAGGGGGGGCCCTGAAGCTTTCTTT
TRBJ2-2 TRBD1 NA TRBV27 CASSQGDAGELFF TGTGCCAGCAGTCAGGGGGACGCCGGGGAGCTGTTTTTT
TRBJ2-7 TRBD2 NA TRBV28 CASRMTSGFSYEQYF TGTGCCAGCAGGATGACTAGCGGATTCTCCTACGAGCAGTACTTC
TRBJ1-1 NA NA TRBV14 CASSPPHGKVRTEAFF TGTGCCAGCAGCCCTCCCCACGGGAAAGTCCGGACTGAAGCTTTCTTT
TRBJ2-7 TRBD2 NA TRBV10-2 CASNWGGVRDEQYF TGCGCCAGCAACTGGGGGGGGGTTCGAGACGAGCAGTACTTC
TRBJ2-1 NA NA TRBV29-1 CSVEASGYNEQFF TGCAGCGTTGAAGCGAGCGGTTACAATGAGCAGTTCTTC
TRBJ1-1 TRBD1 NA TRBV7-9 CASSEGQGENTEAFF TGTGCCAGCAGCGAGGGACAGGGGGAGAACACTGAAGCTTTCTTT
TRBJ2-1 TRBD2 NA TRBV9 CASSGPGGGYNEQFF TGTGCCAGCAGCGGCCCCGGGGGGGGCTACAATGAGCAGTTCTTC
TRBJ2-7 NA NA TRBV7-8 CASSLEDYYEQYF TGTGCCAGCAGCTTAGAGGACTATTACGAGCAGTACTTC
TRBJ2-7 NA NA TRBV30 CAWSTDYSYEQYF TGTGCCTGGAGTACAGACTACTCCTACGAGCAGTACTTC
TRBJ1-1 NA NA TRBV5-4 CASSQAGGTEAFF TGTGCCAGCAGCCAAGCCGGGGGCACTGAAGCTTTCTTT
TRBJ1-1 NA NA TRBV6-5 CASSYSLNTEAFF TGTGCCAGCAGTTACTCTTTGAACACTGAAGCTTTCTTT
TRBJ1-2 NA NA TRBV29-1 CSVLGFNSNYGYTF TGCAGCGTACTGGGATTTAACTCTAACTATGGCTACACCTTC
TRBJ2-3 NA many TRBV11-2 CASSLKVGVTDTQYF TGTGCCAGCAGCCTCAAGGTGGGGGTCACAGATACGCAGTATTTT
TRBJ2-2 NA NA TRBV5-1 CASSLDGGTGELFF TGCGCCAGCAGCTTGGACGGGGGCACCGGGGAGCTGTTTTTT
TRBJ1-5 NA once TRBV30 CAWPRKRVGQPQHF TGTGCCTGGCCCCGGAAGAGGGTCGGACAGCCCCAGCATTTT
TRBJ1-5 NA NA TRBV7-9 CASSPAGTSGNQPQHF TGTGCCAGCAGCCCAGCAGGGACCTCGGGGAATCAGCCCCAGCATTTT
TRBJ1-2 NA NA TRBV4-1 CASSQPWWERPKGYTF TGCGCCAGCAGCCAACCCTGGTGGGAGAGGCCTAAGGGCTACACCTTC
TRBJ2-5 TRBD1 NA TRBV9 CASSGTGLLETQYF TGTGCCAGCAGCGGGACAGGGCTGTTAGAGACCCAGTACTTC
TRBJ1-1 NA NA TRBV29-1 CSVDWGEGDTEAFF TGCAGCGTTGATTGGGGGGAAGGAGACACTGAAGCTTTCTTT
TRBJ2-7 NA NA TRBV11-2 CASSLEGRSSYEQYF TGTGCCAGCAGCTTAGAGGGCAGGAGCTCCTACGAGCAGTACTTC
TRBJ2-7 NA NA TRBV6-5 CASSNQLLAREQYF TGTGCCAGCAGCAACCAACTTCTAGCGAGGGAGCAGTACTTC
TRBJ2-5 NA once TRBV2 CASRASDYQETQYF TGTGCCAGCAGGGCTAGCGACTACCAAGAGACCCAGTACTTC
TRBJ1-5 TRBD1 NA TRBV19 CARGSAGTANQPQHF TGTGCCAGAGGATCGGCGGGGACAGCAAATCAGCCCCAGCATTTT
TRBJ2-7 TRBD2 NA TRBV7-6 CASKQGLDAAYEQYF TGTGCCAGCAAACAAGGACTAGACGCGGCCTACGAGCAGTACTTC
TRBJ2-3 NA NA TRBV6-9 CASSYDMDRAADTQYF TGTGCCAGCAGTTACGACATGGACAGAGCCGCGGATACGCAGTATTTT
TRBJ2-7 NA NA TRBV5-1 CASSLGANSYEQYF TGCGCCAGCAGCTTGGGTGCGAACTCCTACGAGCAGTACTTC
TRBJ2-3 NA NA TRBV4-1 CASSPYVEESTDTQYF TGCGCCAGCAGCCCCTACGTGGAGGAGAGCACAGATACGCAGTATTTT
TRBJ2-2 TRBD1 NA TRBV7-9 CASSFPDRGNTGELFF TGTGCCAGCAGCTTCCCCGACAGGGGTAACACCGGGGAGCTGTTTTTT
TRBJ2-3 NA NA TRBV7-9 CASSDGSLAVQYF TGTGCCAGCAGCGATGGATCTTTAGCAGTTCAGTATTTT
TRBJ1-4 NA once TRBV15 CATSRVSRSLEKLFF TGTGCCACCAGCAGAGTAAGCAGGTCGCTTGAAAAACTGTTTTTT
TRBJ2-7 NA NA TRBV7-8 CASSPLGFSNEQYF TGTGCCAGCAGCCCTTTGGGGTTTTCCAACGAGCAGTACTTC
TRBJ2-6 NA NA TRBV29-1 CSVEKGLSSGANVLTF TGCAGCGTTGAAAAGGGCTTAAGCTCTGGGGCCAACGTCCTGACTTTC
TRBJ2-5 NA NA TRBV27 CASSSLLGGQETQYF TGTGCCAGCAGTTCCCTCCTAGGGGGCCAAGAGACCCAGTACTTC
TRBJ2-1 TRBD2 NA TRBV7-7 CASSQIAGGVGEQFF TGTGCTAGCAGCCAAATAGCGGGAGGGGTTGGTGAGCAGTTCTTC
TRBJ1-2 NA NA TRBV7-8 CASSLGGGVLKGYTF TGTGCCAGCAGCTTAGGTGGGGGCGTTCTCAAAGGCTACACCTTC
TRBJ1-5 NA NA TRBV6-6 CASSYSSFSNQPQHF TGTGCCAGCAGTTACTCGAGTTTTAGCAATCAGCCCCAGCATTTT
TRBJ2-1 NA NA TRBV4-3 CASSQAWGPEFTYNEQFF TGCGCCAGCAGCCAAGCCTGGGGACCCGAGTTTACCTACAATGAGCAGTTCTTC
TRBJ2-1 TRBD2 NA TRBV5-1 CAAPGGVSYNEQFF TGCGCCGCCCCCGGGGGGGTCTCCTACAATGAGCAGTTCTTC
TRBJ2-7 NA NA TRBV10-2 CASSESRRVEQYF TGCGCCAGCAGTGAGTCTAGGAGGGTCGAGCAGTACTTC
TRBJ2-7 TRBD2 NA TRBV29-1 CSVIGLAGVDASYEQYF TGCAGCGTTATTGGACTAGCGGGAGTTGATGCATCCTACGAGCAGTACTTC
TRBJ1-4 NA NA TRBV6-6 CASSYRFDEKLFF TGTGCCAGCAGTTACAGATTTGATGAAAAACTGTTTTTT
TRBJ2-7 TRBD1 NA TRBV15 CATSLSISPGQGGEQYF TGTGCCACCAGCCTATCTATATCCCCGGGACAGGGTGGCGAGCAGTACTTC
TRBJ2-7 TRBD1 NA TRBV5-4 CASSPDRGISYEQYF TGTGCCAGCAGTCCGGACAGGGGAATATCCTACGAGCAGTACTTC
TRBJ2-7 TRBD2 NA TRBV11-2 CASSQPHRLAGVLDWEQYF TGTGCCAGCAGCCAGCCACATCGACTAGCGGGAGTTCTGGACTGGGAGCAGTACTTC
TRBJ2-1 NA NA TRBV7-9 CASSSRQSYNEQFF TGTGCCAGCAGCTCTCGACAATCCTACAATGAGCAGTTCTTC
TRBJ1-4 NA NA TRBV11-2 CASSWAASTNEKLFF TGTGCCAGCAGTTGGGCGGCATCAACTAATGAAAAACTGTTTTTT
TRBJ2-7 NA NA TRBV2 CASSVGDGSSYEQYF TGTGCCAGCAGTGTGGGGGACGGGAGCTCCTACGAGCAGTACTTC
TRBJ1-3 NA NA TRBV7-9 CASSPTKDSSGNTIYF TGTGCCAGCAGCCCTACGAAGGACAGCTCTGGAAACACCATATATTTT
TRBJ2-7 NA NA TRBV9 CASSVGSGPIYEQYF TGTGCCAGCAGCGTAGGATCCGGACCGATATACGAGCAGTACTTC
TRBJ2-1 TRBD2 once TRBV5-1 CASSIAGAYNEQFF TGCGCCAGCAGTATAGCGGGAGCCTACAATGAGCAGTTCTTC
TRBJ1-2 NA NA TRBV10-3 CAISESGNGGGGYTF TGTGCCATCAGTGAGTCGGGGAACGGGGGCGGCGGCTACACCTTC
TRBJ2-7 TRBD1 NA TRBV4-2 CASSQAGTGPEQYF TGTGCCAGCAGCCAAGCCGGGACAGGCCCCGAGCAGTACTTC
TRBJ2-1 NA NA TRBV7-2 CASSLWDGSSYNEQFF TGTGCCAGCAGCTTATGGGACGGAAGCTCCTACAATGAGCAGTTCTTC